A selection of T cell receptor beta chains follows, all from one sample in a study of control samples from healthy donors and cancer patients. Produced via immunoSEQ multiplex PCR; TCRdb's table is partial and in-frame only. The sample lists roughly 92,000 clones, approximately 88% occurring once. The sequenced sample consisted of blood. The receptors originated from a woman in her fifties or sixties in good health. Both conserved end residues are part of each CDR3. D genes are given only for firm matches. Clone size, where shown, is once, few, many, or a class for clones that have expanded.

V	J	size	D	CDR3	DNA
TRBV12-3/TRBV12-4	TRBJ1-2	.	.	CASSLGHNGYTF	TGTGCCAGCAGTCTAGGACACAATGGCTACACCTTC
TRBV6-6	TRBJ1-5	.	.	CASSYWNRDNQPQHF	TGTGCCAGCAGTTACTGGAACAGGGACAATCAGCCCCAGCATTTT
TRBV19	TRBJ2-2	.	TRBD1	CASKGQVYTGELFF	TGTGCCAGTAAGGGACAGGTATACACCGGGGAGCTGTTTTTT
TRBV3-1/TRBV3-2	TRBJ2-7	.	.	CASSQARGHEQYF	TGTGCCAGCAGCCAAGCGAGGGGCCACGAGCAGTACTTC
TRBV27	TRBJ2-3	.	.	CASSLSLFEPGTDTQYF	TGTGCCAGCAGTTTATCACTTTTCGAACCGGGCACAGATACGCAGTATTTT
TRBV5-1	TRBJ1-1	once	TRBD1	CASSWPGQGAEAFF	TGCGCCAGCAGCTGGCCGGGACAGGGGGCTGAAGCTTTCTTT
TRBV7-8	TRBJ2-7	once	TRBD1	CASSLAPGQGLYEQYF	TGTGCCAGCAGCTTAGCCCCGGGACAGGGATTGTACGAGCAGTACTTC
TRBV10-3	TRBJ1-1	once	TRBD1	CATTTALGQGASMNTEAFF	TGTGCCACTACCACCGCACTAGGACAGGGGGCAAGTATGAACACTGAAGCTTTCTTT
TRBV28	TRBJ2-4	.	TRBD1	CASRLLATGGENTQYF	TGTGCCAGCCGTTTACTGGCGACAGGGGGTGAAAACACTCAGTACTTC
TRBV28	TRBJ1-1	.	.	CASEGQILTEAFF	TGTGCCAGCGAAGGACAGATACTCACTGAAGCTTTCTTT
TRBV5-4	TRBJ2-3	.	TRBD2	CASSLPGGRAGSTDTQYF	TGTGCCAGCAGCTTGCCGGGCGGGAGGGCCGGTAGCACAGATACGCAGTATTTT
TRBV25-1	TRBJ1-6	.	TRBD1	CASRDRGSPLHF	TGTGCCAGCCGGGACAGGGGGTCACCCCTCCACTTT
TRBV12-3/TRBV12-4	TRBJ1-2	.	.	CASSSPARSVTF	TGTGCCAGCAGTTCCCCCGCCCGGTCGGTGACCTTC
TRBV4-1	TRBJ2-7	.	.	CASSPGLHGNEQYF	TGCGCCAGCAGCCCAGGACTTCATGGGAACGAGCAGTACTTC